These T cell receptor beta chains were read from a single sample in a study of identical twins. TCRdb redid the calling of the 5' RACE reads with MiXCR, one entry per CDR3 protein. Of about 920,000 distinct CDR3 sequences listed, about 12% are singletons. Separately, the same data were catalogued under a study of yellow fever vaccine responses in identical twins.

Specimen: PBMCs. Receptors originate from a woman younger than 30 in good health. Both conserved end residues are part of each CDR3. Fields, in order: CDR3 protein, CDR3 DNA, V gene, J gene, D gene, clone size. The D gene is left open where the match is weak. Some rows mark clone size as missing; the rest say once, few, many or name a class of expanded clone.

CDR3 protein: CASSPRGQGARDEQYF
CDR3 DNA: TGCGCCAGCAGCCCACGTGGACAGGGGGCGCGGGACGAGCAGTACTTC
V gene: TRBV5-1
J gene: TRBJ2-7
D gene: TRBD1
clone size: few

CDR3 protein: CSAPGASYNEQFF
CDR3 DNA: TGCAGTGCCCCGGGGGCCTCCTACAATGAGCAGTTCTTC
V gene: TRBV20-1
J gene: TRBJ2-1
D gene: NA
clone size: few

CDR3 protein: CSVQGTDYGYTF
CDR3 DNA: TGCAGCGTTCAGGGAACAGACTATGGCTACACCTTC
V gene: TRBV29-1
J gene: TRBJ1-2
D gene: NA
clone size: NA

CDR3 protein: CASSLGQLSTEAFF
CDR3 DNA: TGTGCCAGCAGCTTGGGACAACTGAGCACTGAAGCTTTCTTT
V gene: TRBV11-2
J gene: TRBJ1-1
D gene: NA
clone size: many

CDR3 protein: CASSLWGRGAASSTDTQYF
CDR3 DNA: TGTGCCAGCAGCCTATGGGGGCGCGGGGCGGCATCTAGCACAGATACGCAGTATTTT
V gene: TRBV7-8
J gene: TRBJ2-3
D gene: NA
clone size: NA

CDR3 protein: CATSERTGESDEQFF
CDR3 DNA: TGTGCCACCAGTGAGAGGACAGGGGAATCTGATGAGCAGTTCTTC
V gene: TRBV24-1
J gene: TRBJ2-1
D gene: TRBD1
clone size: few

CDR3 protein: CSVEIHNEQFF
CDR3 DNA: TGCAGCGTTGAAATCCACAATGAGCAGTTCTTC
V gene: TRBV29-1
J gene: TRBJ2-1
D gene: NA
clone size: NA

CDR3 protein: CAIAPRDWFTDTQYF
CDR3 DNA: TGTGCCATTGCCCCCCGGGACTGGTTCACAGATACGCAGTATTTT
V gene: TRBV24-1
J gene: TRBJ2-3
D gene: NA
clone size: NA

CDR3 protein: CASSPLSGRHNEQFF
CDR3 DNA: TGTGCCAGCAGTCCCCTCTCGGGGCGCCACAATGAGCAGTTCTTC
V gene: TRBV6-1
J gene: TRBJ2-1
D gene: NA
clone size: NA

CDR3 protein: CASRGWYPDTQYF
CDR3 DNA: TGCGCCAGCAGGGGTTGGTATCCAGATACGCAGTATTTT
V gene: TRBV5-1
J gene: TRBJ2-3
D gene: NA
clone size: NA

CDR3 protein: CATSLGRPTGELFF
CDR3 DNA: TGTGCCACCAGCCTGGGTCGGCCCACCGGGGAGCTGTTTTTT
V gene: TRBV15
J gene: TRBJ2-2
D gene: NA
clone size: few

CDR3 protein: CATSQRLAAQETQYF
CDR3 DNA: TGTGCCACCAGCCAACGACTAGCGGCTCAAGAGACCCAGTACTTC
V gene: TRBV24-1
J gene: TRBJ2-5
D gene: TRBD2
clone size: NA

CDR3 protein: CASSLGQIEAFF
CDR3 DNA: TGTGCCAGCAGTCTCGGACAGATTGAAGCTTTCTTT
V gene: TRBV12-3/TRBV12-4
J gene: TRBJ1-1
D gene: NA
clone size: NA

CDR3 protein: CASSPIPTGNGNTIYF
CDR3 DNA: TGTGCCAGCTCACCTATCCCCACAGGGAACGGAAACACCATATATTTT
V gene: TRBV18
J gene: TRBJ1-3
D gene: NA
clone size: NA

CDR3 protein: CSARNSGPTDTQYF
CDR3 DNA: TGCAGTGCTAGAAACTCGGGGCCCACAGATACGCAGTATTTT
V gene: TRBV20-1
J gene: TRBJ2-3
D gene: NA
clone size: NA

CDR3 protein: CSPDSRDRGAGELFF
CDR3 DNA: TGCAGCCCAGACTCCCGGGACAGGGGGGCCGGGGAGCTGTTTTTT
V gene: TRBV29-1
J gene: TRBJ2-2
D gene: TRBD1
clone size: few

CDR3 protein: CASVAGGPSSYNEQFF
CDR3 DNA: TGTGCCAGCGTGGCGGGAGGGCCCTCTTCCTACAATGAGCAGTTCTTC
V gene: TRBV2
J gene: TRBJ2-1
D gene: TRBD2
clone size: few

CDR3 protein: CASSKSGLAGTSTDTQYF
CDR3 DNA: TGTGCCAGCAGCAAGAGCGGACTAGCGGGAACTAGCACAGATACGCAGTATTTT
V gene: TRBV9
J gene: TRBJ2-3
D gene: TRBD2
clone size: few

CDR3 protein: CASSPNGQSPTNTEAFF
CDR3 DNA: TGCGCCAGCAGCCCGAACGGACAGAGCCCCACGAACACTGAAGCTTTCTTT
V gene: TRBV5-1
J gene: TRBJ1-1
D gene: NA
clone size: few

CDR3 protein: CSVDLGAGYEQYF
CDR3 DNA: TGCAGCGTGGACCTCGGGGCAGGGTACGAGCAGTACTTC
V gene: TRBV29-1
J gene: TRBJ2-7
D gene: NA
clone size: many

CDR3 protein: CASRERAGSTDTQYF
CDR3 DNA: TGTGCCAGCAGGGAGCGGGCCGGTAGCACAGATACGCAGTATTTT
V gene: TRBV3-1
J gene: TRBJ2-3
D gene: NA
clone size: NA

CDR3 protein: CASSEDPTEVTGELFF
CDR3 DNA: TGTGCCAGCAGTGAAGACCCTACCGAGGTTACCGGGGAGCTGTTTTTT
V gene: TRBV2
J gene: TRBJ2-2
D gene: NA
clone size: NA

CDR3 protein: CASSPTGVGDLNTGELFF
CDR3 DNA: TGTGCCAGCAGTCCTACCGGGGTGGGGGATTTGAACACCGGGGAGCTGTTTTTT
V gene: TRBV28
J gene: TRBJ2-2
D gene: NA
clone size: few

CDR3 protein: CASSPGTSGGMDTQYF
CDR3 DNA: TGCGCCAGCAGCCCAGGGACTAGCGGGGGGATGGATACGCAGTATTTT
V gene: TRBV5-1
J gene: TRBJ2-3
D gene: TRBD2
clone size: NA

CDR3 protein: CSARDSSGRANSYEQYF
CDR3 DNA: TGCAGTGCTAGGGATTCTAGCGGGAGGGCAAATTCCTACGAGCAGTACTTC
V gene: TRBV20-1
J gene: TRBJ2-7
D gene: TRBD2
clone size: NA

CDR3 protein: CASSFLGPGNQPQHF
CDR3 DNA: TGTGCCAGCAGTTTTCTGGGCCCAGGCAATCAGCCCCAGCATTTT
V gene: TRBV28
J gene: TRBJ1-5
D gene: NA
clone size: few

CDR3 protein: CASSLRGFQGANVLTF
CDR3 DNA: TGTGCCAGCAGCCTTAGGGGCTTCCAGGGGGCCAACGTCCTGACTTTC
V gene: TRBV3-1
J gene: TRBJ2-6
D gene: NA
clone size: NA

CDR3 protein: CASQTGGTDTQYF
CDR3 DNA: TGCGCCAGTCAGACAGGGGGCACAGATACGCAGTATTTT
V gene: TRBV5-1
J gene: TRBJ2-3
D gene: TRBD1
clone size: few

CDR3 protein: CSASPGGGQEQFF
CDR3 DNA: TGCAGTGCTAGCCCCGGGGGGGGACAGGAGCAGTTCTTC
V gene: TRBV20-1
J gene: TRBJ2-1
D gene: NA
clone size: NA

CDR3 protein: CASSPGTGGLKYNEQFF
CDR3 DNA: TGTGCCAGCAGCCCCGGCACGGGGGGGCTGAAGTACAATGAGCAGTTCTTC
V gene: TRBV7-6
J gene: TRBJ2-1
D gene: TRBD2
clone size: few

CDR3 protein: CASSYPDRVRGYGYTF
CDR3 DNA: TGTGCCAGCAGTTACCCTGACAGGGTACGGGGCTATGGCTACACCTTC
V gene: TRBV6-5
J gene: TRBJ1-2
D gene: TRBD1
clone size: few

CDR3 protein: CASSQDGVRYNEQFF
CDR3 DNA: TGTGCCAGCAGCCAAGATGGCGTCAGATACAATGAGCAGTTCTTC
V gene: TRBV4-2
J gene: TRBJ2-1
D gene: NA
clone size: few

CDR3 protein: CSARPLQGYPETQYF
CDR3 DNA: TGCAGTGCTAGGCCCCTCCAGGGGTACCCGGAGACCCAGTACTTC
V gene: TRBV20-1
J gene: TRBJ2-5
D gene: NA
clone size: NA

CDR3 protein: CASSLRGVYGYTF
CDR3 DNA: TGTGCCAGCAGTCTGAGGGGAGTCTATGGCTACACCTTC
V gene: TRBV28
J gene: TRBJ1-2
D gene: NA
clone size: NA

CDR3 protein: CASSLAQASGYDTQYF
CDR3 DNA: TGTGCCAGCAGCTTAGCGCAGGCTAGCGGGTATGATACGCAGTATTTT
V gene: TRBV7-9
J gene: TRBJ2-3
D gene: TRBD2
clone size: few

CDR3 protein: CASSLVGLAGGSETQYF
CDR3 DNA: TGCGCCAGCAGCTTGGTGGGACTAGCGGGAGGATCAGAGACCCAGTACTTC
V gene: TRBV5-1
J gene: TRBJ2-5
D gene: TRBD2
clone size: few

CDR3 protein: CASSSGRGEWSETQYF
CDR3 DNA: TGTGCCAGCAGCTCGGGGAGGGGAGAATGGAGCGAGACCCAGTACTTC
V gene: TRBV11-2
J gene: TRBJ2-5
D gene: TRBD2
clone size: NA

CDR3 protein: CASSQGMTSGTYEQYF
CDR3 DNA: TGCGCCAGCAGCCAAGGGATGACTAGCGGGACCTACGAGCAGTACTTC
V gene: TRBV4-1
J gene: TRBJ2-7
D gene: TRBD2
clone size: few

CDR3 protein: CASSRTSGHSYNEQFF
CDR3 DNA: TGCGCCAGCAGCCGGACTAGCGGCCACTCCTACAATGAGCAGTTCTTC
V gene: TRBV5-1
J gene: TRBJ2-1
D gene: TRBD2
clone size: NA

CDR3 protein: CASSQGPEGEKLFF
CDR3 DNA: TGTGCCAGCAGTCAAGGGCCAGAGGGAGAAAAACTGTTTTTT
V gene: TRBV5-6
J gene: TRBJ1-4
D gene: NA
clone size: NA

CDR3 protein: CSASRGRETDTQYF
CDR3 DNA: TGCAGTGCTAGCCGGGGCAGGGAGACAGATACGCAGTATTTT
V gene: TRBV20-1
J gene: TRBJ2-3
D gene: NA
clone size: NA

CDR3 protein: CSARALGREDSYEQYF
CDR3 DNA: TGCAGTGCTAGAGCCTTGGGGCGGGAGGACTCCTACGAGCAGTACTTC
V gene: TRBV20-1
J gene: TRBJ2-7
D gene: TRBD2
clone size: few

CDR3 protein: CASSHLGGGGLGNTEAFF
CDR3 DNA: TGTGCCAGCAGCCACTTAGGCGGCGGGGGATTAGGGAACACTGAAGCTTTCTTT
V gene: TRBV14
J gene: TRBJ1-1
D gene: NA
clone size: few

CDR3 protein: CAISGVQVTEGGSGANVLTF
CDR3 DNA: TGTGCCATCAGTGGGGTACAGGTCACAGAAGGGGGATCTGGGGCCAACGTCCTGACTTTC
V gene: TRBV10-3
J gene: TRBJ2-6
D gene: NA
clone size: NA

CDR3 protein: CASSNTLGSQPQHF
CDR3 DNA: TGTGCCAGCAGCAATACTTTGGGGAGTCAGCCCCAGCATTTT
V gene: TRBV7-8
J gene: TRBJ1-5
D gene: NA
clone size: many

CDR3 protein: CASSLSSVTYEQYF
CDR3 DNA: TGTGCCAGCAGTTTATCTAGCGTGACCTACGAGCAGTACTTC
V gene: TRBV27
J gene: TRBJ2-7
D gene: NA
clone size: many

CDR3 protein: CASSSNGPGASEAFF
CDR3 DNA: TGTGCCAGCAGCTCCAATGGGCCAGGGGCATCTGAAGCTTTCTTT
V gene: TRBV5-5
J gene: TRBJ1-1
D gene: NA
clone size: NA

CDR3 protein: CASTPGSGYQPQHF
CDR3 DNA: TGTGCCAGCACCCCCGGATCGGGGTATCAGCCCCAGCATTTT
V gene: TRBV7-9
J gene: TRBJ1-5
D gene: NA
clone size: few

CDR3 protein: CASRTSGLTNTGELFF
CDR3 DNA: TGTGCCAGCAGGACTAGCGGCTTGACGAACACCGGGGAGCTGTTTTTT
V gene: TRBV12-3/TRBV12-4
J gene: TRBJ2-2
D gene: TRBD2
clone size: many

CDR3 protein: CASREGALGKQYF
CDR3 DNA: TGTGCCAGCAGGGAGGGGGCCCTGGGAAAGCAGTACTTC
V gene: TRBV12-3/TRBV12-4
J gene: TRBJ2-7
D gene: NA
clone size: many

CDR3 protein: CASSPPGYNQPQHF
CDR3 DNA: TGTGCCAGCAGTCCGCCCGGGTACAATCAGCCCCAGCATTTT
V gene: TRBV12-3/TRBV12-4
J gene: TRBJ1-5
D gene: NA
clone size: few

CDR3 protein: CASSSRVKRVRSNEQFF
CDR3 DNA: TGTGCCAGCAGTTCCCGGGTGAAGCGGGTCAGGTCCAATGAGCAGTTCTTC
V gene: TRBV28
J gene: TRBJ2-1
D gene: NA
clone size: NA

CDR3 protein: CASSQPQGDQFF
CDR3 DNA: TGCGCCAGCAGCCAGCCACAGGGGGACCAGTTCTTC
V gene: TRBV4-1
J gene: TRBJ2-1
D gene: TRBD1
clone size: NA